Many counts were recorded for the clone carrying this T cell receptor beta chain. Its target is not known. The read stops 3 residues short of the end of the CDR3; the missing end is completed from the germline J gene. Equal genomic DNA amounts from CVID and control samples were sequenced. Measured with immunoSEQ multiplex PCR; TCRdb has only the in-frame clones, and not every one. The record shows tens of thousands of clones for this sample, with no singletons present. This sample was included in a study of T cell clonality in common variable immunodeficiency. Study observations and caveats: Fewer deletions and N-nucleotide insertions were reportedly seen in common variable immunodeficiency TCR beta sequences. Compared with healthy controls, CVID subjects showed increased TCRbeta clonality, mostly in about a third.

Trimming shortened V by 2 bases and J by 3 bases, and 18 bases separated the two germline ends. The CDR3 spans 16 residues. Per the germline V gene, CDR1 is DFQATT and CDR2 is SNEGSKA (reference sequence). Patients and controls were mostly of Caucasian heritage. The receptor was derived from a person aged 18 to 75 in good health. The sample taken for sequencing was peripheral blood mononuclear cells. This chain connects TRBV20-1 to TRBJ2-3; tentative D call: TRBD1 (5 bases). The sequenced part of the CDR3 DNA is TGCAGTGCTAGACAGACAGCCCAAACGTGGACAGATACG. Amino acids: CSARQTAQTWTDT. The full-length CDR3 reads as CSARQTAQTWTDTQYF.